Following are 20 T cell receptor beta chains from one sample sequenced in a study of T-cell reconstitution after alpha-beta-depleted transplantation in children (dated by TCRdb to the mid-2010s). Receptor amplification or capture employed PCR. These reads were obtained on an Illumina HiSeq 2500. To normalize quantification of the TCRbeta repertoire, the TCR libraries were built with molecular barcoding that relied on unique molecular identifiers. In TCRdb, the public reads were trimmed at Q25 with fastp and aligned with MiXCR, with productive beta chains retained. Here each entry gathers all rows of one CDR3 protein and keeps the most common genes and DNA. The sample records approximately 500,000 distinct CDR3 sequences, approximately 30% of which are singletons. The ten largest account for about a third of the sample. This specimen's treatment or condition label, interpreted: allogeneic hematopoietic cell transplantation with graft depleted of TCRalphabeta T cells and CD19 B cells.

Material: PBMCs, obtained before TCRalphabeta/CD19-depleted stem cell transplant. Receptor source: a boy under two years old with Wiskott-Aldrich syndrome, due to receive a stem cell transplant.

This clonotype was recorded a few times. The chain has TRBV29-1 and TRBJ1-1, with no clear D. The CDR3 runs 12 residues. Deletions cut 5 bases from V and 6 bases from J, with 13 bases between. The germline V gene has CDR1 SQVTM and CDR2 ANQGSEA. Here the CDR3 DNA reads TGCAGCGTTCAGAGGAGGAGCGCTGAAGCTTTCTTT. It specifies CSVQRRSAEAFF.

The V and J genes are TRBV5-1 and TRBJ2-7, with 8 positions matching TRBD2. Germline assignment: CDR1 SGHRS and CDR2 YFSETQ. The CDR3 loop spans 16 amino acids. V trimming: 1 base; J trimming: 4 bases; junction bases outside the gene matches: 10. CDR3 residues: CASSLISAGGTYEQYF. The DNA for the CDR3 is TGCGCCAGCAGCTTGATTTCGGCGGGGGGAACTTACGAGCAGTACTTC.

This clonotype was recorded a few times. The J gene is TRBJ2-3, the V gene TRBV10-3; 8 bases are a match to TRBD2. The CDR3 runs 12 residues. V shed 8 bases and J 5 bases; nucleotides not matched to a gene: 3. Per germline, CDR1 ENHRY and CDR2 SYGVKD. CDR3 coding DNA: TGTGCCATCTACCGGGAGGGAGATACGCAGTATTTT. Translation gives CAIYREGDTQYF.

This clonotype was counted ten times or more. The chain recombines TRBV5-1 with TRBJ2-2; 8 bases agree with TRBD2. Unmatched junction bases numbered 5, after V lost 4 bases and J lost 3 bases. CDR1 is SGHRS, CDR2 YFSETQ, per germline. The CDR3 sequence is 15 residues long. CDR3 amino acids: CASSGSGSHTGELFF. CDR3 coding DNA: TGCGCCAGCAGCGGGAGCGGGAGCCACACCGGGGAGCTGTTTTTT.

The V and J genes are TRBV19 and TRBJ1-4, with D perhaps TRBD1 (5 bases). V was clipped by 10 bases and J by 10 bases, with 19 bases between them. CDR3 length: 13 residues. The germline CDR1 and CDR2 sequences are LNHDA and SQIVND (reference sequence). The chain's CDR3 is CATSGPRRGKLFF. CDR3 nucleotide sequence: TGTGCCACCTCGGGGCCCCGGAGAGGAAAACTGTTTTTT.

The V and J genes are TRBV20-1 and TRBJ1-1; TRBD1 is a possible D gene (6 bases). Germline V gives CDR1 DFQATT, CDR2 SNEGSKA (reference sequence). The CDR3 covers 14 residues. Trimming stripped 6 bases from V and 1 base from J, with 15 bases between. CDR3 amino acids: CSAGRTAKNTEAFF. In nucleotides, the CDR3 is TGCAGTGCCGGACGGACAGCAAAGAACACTGAAGCTTTCTTT.

V gene TRBV2 combines with J gene TRBJ2-3; no reliable D call. Germline CDR1 is SNHLY and CDR2 is FYNNEI. Between the trimmed V and J ends, which lost 7 bases and 3 bases, there was a span of 11 bases. The length of the CDR3 is 13 residues. The CDR3 nucleotides are TGTGCCAGCATGGGTCCGGAAACAGATACGCAGTATTTT. As protein: CASMGPETDTQYF. Looking up the rest from reference TRBV2 and TRBJ2-3 gives the full variable domain: EPEVTQTPSHQVTQMGQEVILRCVPISNHLYFYWYRQILGQKVEFLVSFYNNEISEKSEIFDDQFSVERPDGSNFTLKIRSTKLEDSAMYFCASMGPETDTQYFGPGTRLTVL.

The CDR3 reads CASSLNGRSTDTQYF. In DNA, the CDR3 is TGTGCCAGCAGCTTAAACGGGAGGAGCACAGATACGCAGTATTTT. The chain recombines TRBV7-3 with TRBJ2-3, with 7 bases fitting TRBD2. The J segment lost 0 bases and the V segment lost 1 base, leaving 1 base of the junction unmatched. Germline values: CDR1 SGHTA, CDR2 FQGTGA. This CDR3 is 15 amino acids long.

V gene TRBV4-2 combines with J gene TRBJ1-1; a weak D match, TRBD1 (5 bases). Trimming cost V 3 bases and J 3 bases, with 11 bases left between them. CDR1 is LGHNA, CDR2 YNFKEQ, per germline. This CDR3 is 14 amino acids long. The CDR3 spells CASSQRRGYTEAFF. In DNA form, the CDR3 reads TGTGCCAGCAGCCAGAGAAGGGGATACACTGAAGCTTTCTTT.

This sequence joins TRBV7-9 and TRBJ2-3; TRBD1 aligns across 11 bases. CDR1 SEHNR and CDR2 FQNEAQ come from the germline V gene (reference sequence). CDR3 size: 14 residues. The CDR3 sequence is CAGAGDRGSDTQYF. DNA of the CDR3: TGTGCTGGGGCGGGGGACAGGGGGTCAGATACGCAGTATTTT.

The chain uses TRBV5-1 and TRBJ2-7, with a tentative D call TRBD1 (5 bases). Looked up from germline, CDR1 is SGHRS and CDR2 is YFSETQ. CDR3 length equals 16 residues. Trimming took off 0 bases at V and 2 bases at J, with 15 bases between the two ends. The CDR3, as DNA: TGCGCCAGCAGCTTGGCCGCCCAAGGGGCGGCCTACGAGCAGTACTTC. Translating gives CASSLAAQGAAYEQYF.

This clonotype was seen only a few times. The CDR3 DNA reads TGTGCCACCAGTGATTTTGCCCAGGGAACGGAGACCCAGTACTTC. This codes for CATSDFAQGTETQYF. The V call is TRBV24-1, the J call TRBJ2-5; maybe TRBD1 (5 bases). There are 15 residues in the CDR3. Germline assignment: CDR1 KGHDR and CDR2 SFDVKD. Deletions cut 1 base from V and 5 bases from J, with 13 bases between.

The chain uses TRBV11-1 and TRBJ1-1, with TRBD1 as a possible D gene (5 bases). The V gene lost 4 bases and the J gene lost 1 base, with 13 bases spanning the gap. The CDR3 loop spans 15 amino acids. Germline CDR1 SGHAT, CDR2 FQDESV (reference sequence). The DNA for the CDR3 is TGTGCCAGCAGCTCACCCAAAACAGGGAACACTGAAGCTTTCTTT. Translating gives CASSSPKTGNTEAFF.

The genes are TRBV9 and TRBJ1-5; 8 nucleotides align to TRBD1. J was trimmed by 5 bases and V by 4 bases; bases with no gene match: 2. The CDR3 runs to 13 residues. The germline CDR1 and CDR2 sequences are SGDLS and YYNGEE. CDR3 loop: CASSQGADQPQHF. CDR3 coding DNA: TGTGCCAGCAGCCAGGGGGCTGATCAGCCCCAGCATTTT.

The table lists this clonotype with a few counts. The gene calls are TRBV12-3 or TRBV12-4 and TRBJ2-7; D perhaps matches TRBD2 (6 bases). The CDR3 has 17 residues. Trimming shortened V by 5 bases and J by 7 bases, and 27 bases separated the two germline ends. The CDR3 sequence is CASSPLGGGLGLEEQYF. The CDR3 DNA follows: TGTGCCAGCAGTCCCCTCGGGGGAGGCCTGGGGTTGGAAGAGCAGTACTTC.

The chain combines TRBV10-3 with TRBJ1-5; D may be TRBD1 (5 bases). The germline CDR1 and CDR2 sequences are ENHRY and SYGVKD. The CDR3 consists of 15 residues. The V gene lost 6 bases and the J gene lost 5 bases, with 17 bases spanning the gap. CDR3: CAISSGTVGYQPQHF. The CDR3 region has the DNA TGTGCCATCAGCAGCGGGACGGTGGGATATCAGCCCCAGCATTTT.

This chain links TRBV15 with TRBJ2-5, with D hard to call. V dropped 0 bases and J dropped 5 bases, with 19 bases sitting between them. The germline V gene encodes CDR1 LNHNV and CDR2 YYDKDF (reference sequence). The CDR3 extends over 17 amino acids. This CDR3 is CATSRDGFHSSLETQYF. The DNA of the CDR3 is TGTGCCACCAGCAGAGATGGTTTTCACTCCTCGTTGGAGACCCAGTACTTC.

The genes are TRBV3-1 and TRBJ1-2; 10 bases match TRBD1. This CDR3 spans 14 amino acids. CDR1 is LGHDT, CDR2 YNNKEL, per germline (reference sequence). The V gene end was trimmed by 3 bases and the J gene end by 6 bases; junction bases not matched to a gene: 4. CDR3 protein: CASSQTDRGHGYTF. CDR3 DNA: TGTGCCAGCAGCCAGACCGACAGGGGGCATGGCTACACCTTC.

The genes are TRBV5-1 and TRBJ2-1; no clear D gene. V was shortened by 4 bases and J by 0 bases, with 11 bases between the two germline ends. Germline lookup yields CDR1 SGHRS and CDR2 YFSETQ. This CDR3 comprises 15 residues. This CDR3 reads CASSRPTSSYNEQFF. CDR3 DNA: TGCGCCAGCAGCCGGCCGACCAGCTCCTACAATGAGCAGTTCTTC. The variable domain in full, with the rest retrieved from reference TRBV5-1 and TRBJ2-1, is KAGVTQTPRYLIKTRGQQVTLSCSPISGHRSVSWYQQTPGQGLQFLFEYFSETQRNKGNFPGRFSGRQFSNSRSEMNVSTLELGDSALYLCASSRPTSSYNEQFFGPGTRLTVL.

This clonotype appeared a few times. The rearrangement joins TRBV2 to TRBJ2-7; D uncertain. This CDR3 comprises 10 residues. Germline V CDR1 and CDR2: SNHLY, FYNNEI. V was cut by 9 bases and J by 3 bases, with 6 bases left in between. CDR3 sequence (DNA): TGTGCCAGTCTTGACTACGAGCAGTACTTC. Translating gives CASLDYEQYF.